A selection of T cell receptor beta chains follows, all from one sample in a study of blood T cell repertoires in COVID-19. Using immunoSEQ multiplex PCR, the repertoire was profiled, and TCRdb retains in-frame clones only, with some absent. The sample yields about 360,000 clones, about 88% seen once. The sequenced material came from peripheral blood. These receptors were taken from a human donor in a cohort sampled during active COVID-19. CDR3s include the opening cysteine and the closing phenylalanine or tryptophan. D genes are given only for firm matches. Only some rows state a clone size, as once, few, many or a class for expanded clones.

CDR3 length: 15; V gene: TRBV6-6; J gene: TRBJ1-4; clone size: few; D gene: TRBD1; CDR3 protein: CASSPGQGKKEKLFF; CDR3 DNA: TGTGCCAGCAGCCCGGGACAGGGTAAAAAAGAAAAACTGTTTTTT
CDR3 length: 16; V gene: TRBV30; J gene: TRBJ2-3; clone size: NA; D gene: TRBD2; CDR3 protein: CAWSVPLAGRTDTQYF; CDR3 DNA: TGTGCCTGGAGTGTACCCCTAGCGGGAAGAACAGATACGCAGTATTTT
CDR3 length: 14; V gene: TRBV11-3; J gene: TRBJ2-3; clone size: NA; D gene: NA; CDR3 protein: CASSLVTGGGTQYF; CDR3 DNA: TGTGCCAGCAGCTTAGTGACCGGCGGGGGCACGCAGTATTTT
CDR3 length: 14; V gene: TRBV19; J gene: TRBJ1-2; clone size: NA; D gene: NA; CDR3 protein: CASSIRGQLYGYTF; CDR3 DNA: TGTGCCAGTAGTATAAGGGGCCAACTCTATGGCTACACCTTC
CDR3 length: 15; V gene: TRBV5-8; J gene: TRBJ2-7; clone size: NA; D gene: TRBD2; CDR3 protein: CASSKGLAGAVEQYF; CDR3 DNA: TGTGCCAGCAGCAAGGGACTAGCGGGAGCGGTCGAGCAGTACTTC
CDR3 length: 15; V gene: TRBV18; J gene: TRBJ1-5; clone size: NA; D gene: TRBD1; CDR3 protein: CASSGTGGPGQPQHF; CDR3 DNA: TGTGCCAGCTCAGGGACAGGGGGTCCCGGTCAGCCCCAGCATTTT
CDR3 length: 15; V gene: TRBV30; J gene: TRBJ2-3; clone size: NA; D gene: TRBD1; CDR3 protein: CAWSGDRGITDTQYF; CDR3 DNA: TGTGCCTGGAGTGGAGACAGGGGGATAACAGATACGCAGTATTTT
CDR3 length: 14; V gene: TRBV3-1/TRBV3-2; J gene: TRBJ1-4; clone size: NA; D gene: NA; CDR3 protein: CASSSDPGNEKLFF; CDR3 DNA: TGTGCCAGCAGCTCCGACCCAGGGAATGAAAAACTGTTTTTT
CDR3 length: 15; V gene: TRBV5-1; J gene: TRBJ1-4; clone size: NA; D gene: TRBD1; CDR3 protein: CASSLGQGADEKLFF; CDR3 DNA: TGCGCCAGCAGCTTGGGACAGGGGGCGGATGAAAAACTGTTTTTT
CDR3 length: 12; V gene: TRBV3-1/TRBV3-2; J gene: TRBJ2-3; clone size: once; D gene: NA; CDR3 protein: CASTQAGDTQYF; CDR3 DNA: TGTGCCAGCACCCAGGCGGGGGATACGCAGTATTTT
CDR3 length: 15; V gene: TRBV11-2; J gene: TRBJ2-7; clone size: NA; D gene: TRBD2; CDR3 protein: CASSLSSGRVNEQYF; CDR3 DNA: TGTGCCAGCAGCTTATCTAGCGGGAGAGTCAACGAGCAGTACTTC
CDR3 length: 14; V gene: TRBV28; J gene: TRBJ1-1; clone size: NA; D gene: TRBD1; CDR3 protein: CASTPPTGRTEAFF; CDR3 DNA: TGTGCCAGCACCCCTCCGACAGGGAGGACTGAAGCTTTCTTT
CDR3 length: 18; V gene: TRBV6-7; J gene: TRBJ2-1; clone size: NA; D gene: TRBD2; CDR3 protein: CASSYYLTSGKSYNEQFF; CDR3 DNA: TGTGCCAGCAGTTACTACCTGACTAGCGGGAAGTCCTACAATGAGCAGTTCTTC
CDR3 length: 15; V gene: TRBV4-2; J gene: TRBJ1-5; clone size: few; D gene: NA; CDR3 protein: CASSQDAGEGQPQHF; CDR3 DNA: TGTGCCAGCAGCCAAGATGCAGGGGAGGGTCAGCCCCAGCATTTT
CDR3 length: 13; V gene: TRBV2; J gene: TRBJ1-1; clone size: NA; D gene: NA; CDR3 protein: CASSAQGNTEAFF; CDR3 DNA: TGTGCCAGCAGCGCACAGGGGAACACTGAAGCTTTCTTT
CDR3 length: 15; V gene: TRBV5-6; J gene: TRBJ1-3; clone size: NA; D gene: NA; CDR3 protein: CASSLQRISGNTIYF; CDR3 DNA: TGTGCCAGCAGCTTGCAGCGGATCTCTGGAAACACCATATATTTT
CDR3 length: 15; V gene: TRBV27; J gene: TRBJ2-5; clone size: NA; D gene: TRBD2; CDR3 protein: CASSWTSGSQETQYF; CDR3 DNA: TGTGCCAGCAGTTGGACTAGCGGGAGCCAAGAGACCCAGTACTTC
CDR3 length: 13; V gene: TRBV18; J gene: TRBJ1-4; clone size: NA; D gene: NA; CDR3 protein: CASSSSTNEKLFF; CDR3 DNA: TGTGCCAGCTCATCCTCAACTAATGAAAAACTGTTTTTT
CDR3 length: 13; V gene: TRBV28; J gene: TRBJ1-3; clone size: NA; D gene: NA; CDR3 protein: CATPDSSGNTIYF; CDR3 DNA: TGTGCCACTCCGGACAGCTCTGGAAACACCATATATTTT
CDR3 length: 16; V gene: TRBV28; J gene: TRBJ1-4; clone size: NA; D gene: TRBD1; CDR3 protein: CASSSNTGTGVEKLFF; CDR3 DNA: TGTGCCAGCAGTTCTAATACCGGGACAGGGGTCGAAAAACTGTTTTTT
CDR3 length: 15; V gene: TRBV5-1; J gene: TRBJ1-1; clone size: NA; D gene: TRBD1; CDR3 protein: CASSYRQGAHTEAFF; CDR3 DNA: TGCGCCAGCAGCTATCGACAGGGGGCGCACACTGAAGCTTTCTTT
CDR3 length: 16; V gene: TRBV5-1; J gene: TRBJ2-1; clone size: once; D gene: TRBD2; CDR3 protein: CASSLGLAGLYNEQFF; CDR3 DNA: TGCGCCAGCAGCTTGGGACTAGCGGGTCTATACAATGAGCAGTTCTTC
CDR3 length: 14; V gene: TRBV3-1/TRBV3-2; J gene: TRBJ1-6; clone size: NA; D gene: TRBD1; CDR3 protein: CASSFTGGDSPLHF; CDR3 DNA: TGTGCCAGCAGTTTCACAGGGGGGGATTCACCCCTCCACTTT
CDR3 length: 16; V gene: TRBV2; J gene: TRBJ2-1; clone size: NA; D gene: TRBD2; CDR3 protein: CASRPHSGGGYNEQFF; CDR3 DNA: TGTGCCAGCAGACCCCATAGCGGGGGGGGCTACAATGAGCAGTTCTTC
CDR3 length: 15; V gene: TRBV11-2; J gene: TRBJ1-1; clone size: NA; D gene: NA; CDR3 protein: CASSLEIGENTEAFF; CDR3 DNA: TGTGCCAGCAGCTTAGAAATCGGGGAGAACACTGAAGCTTTCTTT
CDR3 length: 15; V gene: TRBV6-5; J gene: TRBJ2-5; clone size: NA; D gene: NA; CDR3 protein: CASSSTRAPQETQYF; CDR3 DNA: TGTGCCAGCAGCTCCACTAGAGCCCCCCAAGAGACCCAGTACTTC
CDR3 length: 14; V gene: TRBV5-6; J gene: TRBJ2-5; clone size: NA; D gene: NA; CDR3 protein: CASSFRPAEETQYF; CDR3 DNA: TGTGCCAGCAGCTTTCGGCCCGCGGAAGAGACCCAGTACTTC
CDR3 length: 13; V gene: TRBV6-5; J gene: TRBJ2-7; clone size: NA; D gene: NA; CDR3 protein: CASSYGARTKQYF; CDR3 DNA: TGTGCCAGCAGTTACGGGGCTAGGACTAAGCAGTACTTC
CDR3 length: 16; V gene: TRBV5-1; J gene: TRBJ2-6; clone size: NA; D gene: TRBD2; CDR3 protein: CASSLLAGPGANVLTF; CDR3 DNA: TGCGCCAGCAGCTTGCTAGCGGGCCCTGGGGCCAACGTCCTGACTTTC
CDR3 length: 14; V gene: TRBV2; J gene: TRBJ2-2; clone size: NA; D gene: NA; CDR3 protein: CASVEGVGAGELFF; CDR3 DNA: TGTGCCAGCGTAGAGGGGGTCGGAGCCGGGGAGCTGTTTTTT
CDR3 length: 15; V gene: TRBV11-2; J gene: TRBJ2-7; clone size: NA; D gene: TRBD1; CDR3 protein: CASSLVGTGGLGQYF; CDR3 DNA: TGTGCCAGCAGCTTAGTGGGGACAGGGGGCCTCGGGCAGTACTTC
CDR3 length: 13; V gene: TRBV5-6; J gene: TRBJ1-1; clone size: NA; D gene: TRBD1; CDR3 protein: CASSARTGVEAFF; CDR3 DNA: TGTGCCAGCAGCGCCCGGACAGGGGTTGAAGCTTTCTTT
CDR3 length: 15; V gene: TRBV7-9; J gene: TRBJ2-7; clone size: NA; D gene: TRBD1; CDR3 protein: CASSPGDRVEYEQYF; CDR3 DNA: TGTGCCAGCAGCCCAGGGGACAGGGTTGAATACGAGCAGTACTTC
CDR3 length: 16; V gene: TRBV5-4; J gene: TRBJ2-4; clone size: NA; D gene: NA; CDR3 protein: CASSLGAGRTKNIQYF; CDR3 DNA: TGTGCCAGCAGCTTGGGCGCGGGGAGAACCAAAAACATTCAGTACTTC
CDR3 length: 16; V gene: TRBV7-3; J gene: TRBJ2-3; clone size: NA; D gene: TRBD2; CDR3 protein: CASSPDTSGGADTQYF; CDR3 DNA: TGTGCCAGCAGTCCCGACACTAGCGGGGGGGCAGATACGCAGTATTTT
CDR3 length: 15; V gene: TRBV2; J gene: TRBJ1-5; clone size: many; D gene: NA; CDR3 protein: CASRALQDSNQPQHF; CDR3 DNA: TGTGCCAGCAGGGCCCTTCAAGATAGCAATCAGCCCCAGCATTTT
CDR3 length: 13; V gene: TRBV19; J gene: TRBJ2-1; clone size: few; D gene: TRBD1; CDR3 protein: CASSTTGGNEQFF; CDR3 DNA: TGTGCCAGTAGTACTACAGGGGGCAATGAGCAGTTCTTC
CDR3 length: 15; V gene: TRBV5-1; J gene: TRBJ2-3; clone size: NA; D gene: TRBD1; CDR3 protein: CASSTNRGGTDTQYF; CDR3 DNA: TGCGCCAGCAGCACAAACAGGGGCGGCACAGATACGCAGTATTTT
CDR3 length: 14; V gene: TRBV11-2; J gene: TRBJ2-7; clone size: many; D gene: NA; CDR3 protein: CASSPGRASYEQYF; CDR3 DNA: TGTGCCAGCAGCCCCGGCAGGGCCTCCTACGAGCAGTACTTC
CDR3 length: 15; V gene: TRBV6-5; J gene: TRBJ2-7; clone size: NA; D gene: TRBD1; CDR3 protein: CASSSGTGLLYEQYF; CDR3 DNA: TGTGCCAGCAGCTCCGGGACAGGGCTCCTTTACGAGCAGTACTTC
CDR3 length: 14; V gene: TRBV5-1; J gene: TRBJ2-3; clone size: once; D gene: TRBD2; CDR3 protein: CASRVGGPEDTQYF; CDR3 DNA: TGCGCCAGCAGGGTGGGAGGGCCGGAAGATACGCAGTATTTT
CDR3 length: 17; V gene: TRBV5-1; J gene: TRBJ2-2; clone size: NA; D gene: TRBD1; CDR3 protein: CASSLAGTGPNTGELFF; CDR3 DNA: TGCGCCAGCAGCTTGGCCGGGACAGGGCCGAACACCGGGGAGCTGTTTTTT